This T cell receptor beta chain was captured by sequencing in a study of T cells in Graves' hyperthyroidism and ophthalmopathy. Study-level findings and limits: Blood also showed most of the thyroid clonotypes that were expanded above 0.001. A model of 13 V-J pairs discriminated ophthalmopathy from stable hyperthyroidism.

The CDR3 is 13 residues long. Looked up from germline, CDR1 is GTSNPN and CDR2 is SVGIG (reference sequence). Trimming cost V 3 bases and J 5 bases, with 13 bases left between them. A lack of ophthalmopathy progression within 18 months defined stable Graves' hyperthyroidism. Exclusion of patients followed from uncontrolled infection, other autoimmune disease, pregnancy or lactation. From RNA transcripts, TCR beta CDR3 regions were amplified. Researchers ran a first-round RT-PCR on the TCR CDR3 using the HTBI primer set. MiXCR was run by TCRdb on the multiplex PCR reads, yielding one entry per CDR3 protein. The data contain roughly 740,000 distinct CDR3 sequences, 15% to 20% of them seen just once; the ten biggest clones take up under 8.5%. This clonotype was recorded at least ten times. Its antigen is not identified.

The clonotype was recovered from a man between 18 and 35 years old with Graves' hyperthyroidism. The sequenced sample consisted of blood. The J gene is TRBJ2-5, the V gene TRBV30, with a weak D call TRBD2 (5 bases). CDR3 loop: CAWRPQRRETQYF. CDR3 DNA: TGTGCCTGGAGGCCGCAGCGGAGGGAGACCCAGTACTTC.